The 20 T cell receptor beta chains below were found in one sample sequenced in a study of T-cell reconstitution after alpha-beta-depleted transplantation in children. The authors prepared the TCRbeta library with unique molecular identifiers. TCRdb passed the PCR reads through MiXCR, listing each CDR3 protein once. The repertoire consists of hundreds of thousands of distinct CDR3 sequences, with 12% occurring once and the leading ten covering around 2.5%. The specimen comprised PBMCs from the stem cell graft donor, sampled from the stem cell graft. All receptors come from a human donor who donated a stem cell graft to a child with acute lymphoblastic leukemia.

This clonotype was recorded at least ten times. The chain is built from TRBV28 and TRBJ2-6; D might be TRBD1 (6 bases). This CDR3 is built from 16 residues. The V and J ends lost 2 bases and 0 bases respectively, with 8 bases between them. The germline CDR1 and CDR2 sequences are MDHEN and SYDVKM. This CDR3 is CASSLGQLSGANVLTF. CDR3 coding DNA: TGTGCCAGCAGTTTAGGACAGCTCTCTGGGGCCAACGTCCTGACTTTC.

This clonotype was seen repeatedly, ten times or more. V gene TRBV29-1 combines with J gene TRBJ1-1; tentative D call: TRBD1 (6 bases). Per the germline V gene, CDR1 is SQVTM and CDR2 is ANQGSEA. The CDR3 extends over 13 amino acids. Trimming left V 8 bases short and J 0 bases short, with 13 bases between. The CDR3 sequence: CSLTGQLNTEAFF. For the CDR3, the DNA is TGCAGCTTGACGGGACAACTGAACACTGAAGCTTTCTTT.

This clonotype appeared many times. V gene TRBV12-3 or TRBV12-4 combines with J gene TRBJ2-7, with 7 nucleotides matching TRBD1. V lost 4 bases to trimming and J lost 4 bases; unmatched junction nucleotides: 13. The CDR3 extends over 16 amino acids. Here the CDR3 DNA reads TGTGCCAGCAGTTCAATCTCTGGGACAGACACATACGAGCAGTACTTC. This gives the protein CASSSISGTDTYEQYF.

This clonotype occurred many times. The chain links TRBV9 to TRBJ2-1; 7 bases align to TRBD2. The V segment lost 0 bases and the J segment 1 base; nucleotides outside the gene matches: 1. CDR1 is SGDLS, CDR2 YYNGEE, per germline. The CDR3 sequence is 15 residues long. This CDR3 is CASSVVGGSYNEQFF. The CDR3 DNA follows: TGTGCCAGCAGCGTAGTGGGGGGGTCCTACAATGAGCAGTTCTTC.

On this clonotype: A much larger clone differs by one base, so this may be a read error. Here the CDR3 reads CASSHYTGELFF. The CDR3 DNA is TGTGCCAGCAGCCATTACACCGGGGAGCTGTTTTTT. V usage is TRBV11-2 and J usage is TRBJ2-2; D gene ambiguous. CDR1 is SGHAT and CDR2 is FQNNGV in the germline V gene. CDR3 size: 12 residues. The V gene lost 5 bases and the J gene lost 3 bases, with 4 bases spanning the gap.

This clonotype was counted many times. This rearrangement joins TRBV6-5 to TRBJ1-3, with D possibly TRBD1 on 6 matching bases. The CDR3 extends over 19 amino acids. Germline-derived CDR1 and CDR2 are MNHEY and SVGAGI. V shed 0 bases and J shed 2 bases, with 20 bases lying between them. The DNA of the CDR3 is TGTGCCAGCAGTTACTCGAGGGGGTCTGCGAACCCTGCTGGAAACACCATATATTTT. Translated, it gives CASSYSRGSANPAGNTIYF.

This chain connects TRBV11-1 to TRBJ1-1; no firm D call. Trimming left V 4 bases short and J 5 bases short, with 14 bases between. This CDR3 region has 14 residues. Looked up from germline, CDR1 is SGHAT and CDR2 is FQDESV (reference sequence). CDR3 coding DNA: TGTGCCAGCAGCTCACTCCACCGACCAACTGAAGCTTTCTTT. Encoded protein: CASSSLHRPTEAFF. Full variable domain (rest looked up from reference TRBV11-1 and TRBJ1-1): EAEVAQSPRYKITEKSQAVAFWCDPISGHATLYWYRQILGQGPELLVQFQDESVVDDSQLPKDRFSAERLKGVDSTLKIQPAELGDSAMYLCASSSLHRPTEAFFGQGTRLTVV.

At least ten counts were recorded for this clonotype. The chain couples TRBV10-3 to TRBJ2-1; D could derive from TRBD1 or TRBD2 (5 bases each). V lost 8 bases to trimming and J lost 5 bases, with 19 bases between them. Germline values: CDR1 ENHRY, CDR2 SYGVKD. This CDR3 has 15 amino acids. The chain's CDR3 is CAISLTGTDNNEQFF. CDR3 sequence (DNA): TGTGCCATCTCCCTCACCGGGACGGATAACAATGAGCAGTTCTTC.

This clonotype was counted many times. The chain couples TRBV9 to TRBJ2-5; D possibly corresponds to TRBD1 (6 bases). V was pared by 0 bases and J by 5 bases, with 17 bases between. CDR1 and CDR2 from the germline V gene are SGDLS and YYNGEE. CDR3 length equals 16 residues. The chain's CDR3 is CASSVGGPWGRETQYF. Written as DNA, the CDR3 is TGTGCCAGCAGCGTAGGTGGGCCTTGGGGGCGGGAGACCCAGTACTTC.

Note on this clonotype: A clone one base away is much larger, so this may be a read error. The rearrangement joins TRBV6-1 to TRBJ1-5; 8 bases are a match to TRBD1. CDR3 length: 15 amino acids. Looked up from germline, CDR1 is MNHNS and CDR2 is SASEGT. CDR3 protein: CASSPRDRLNQLQHF. CDR3 nucleotide sequence: TGTGCCAGCAGTCCCCGGGACAGGTTGAATCAGCTCCAGCATTTT.

The table lists this clonotype with many counts. The V gene is TRBV29-1, the J gene TRBJ1-2; TRBD1 might be the D (5 bases). There are 12 residues in the CDR3. Trimming removed 4 bases at V and 6 bases at J, with 12 bases between. Germline values: CDR1 SQVTM, CDR2 ANQGSEA. The chain's CDR3 is CSVGGQGHGYTF. The CDR3 nucleotides read TGCAGCGTTGGCGGTCAGGGCCATGGCTACACCTTC.

This clonotype was detected many times. The chain couples TRBV5-1 to TRBJ1-1; tentative D call: TRBD1 (5 bases). Germline values: CDR1 SGHRS, CDR2 YFSETQ. CDR3 size: 13 residues. V gave up 6 bases and J gave up 10 bases, with 19 bases separating them. CDR3 nucleotide sequence: TGCGCCAGCACCAAGAGCGGCAGGGAAATAGCTTTCTTT. It yields the protein CASTKSGREIAFF.

The table lists this clonotype with a few counts. The chain combines TRBV10-3 with TRBJ1-2, with a tentative D call TRBD1 (6 bases). CDR1 and CDR2 from the germline V gene are ENHRY and SYGVKD. The CDR3 loop spans 13 amino acids. V lost 7 bases and J lost 3, with 12 bases in between. CDR3: CAIKLKGDYGYTF. The CDR3 DNA is TGTGCCATCAAATTAAAGGGGGACTATGGCTACACCTTC.

This clonotype has more than one count but fewer than ten. This chain links TRBV9 with TRBJ2-5; 8 nucleotides line up with TRBD2. The CDR3 extends over 15 amino acids. CDR1 and CDR2 (germline): SGDLS, YYNGEE. J gave up 4 bases and V 0 bases, and 5 bases lay outside the gene matches. As DNA, the CDR3 is TGTGCCAGCAGCGTAGATCCGGGGGGGCGAGAGACCCAGTACTTC. Encoded protein: CASSVDPGGRETQYF. Combining the CDR3 with reference TRBV9 and TRBJ2-5 gives the whole variable domain DSGVTQTPKHLITATGQRVTLRCSPRSGDLSVYWYQQSLDQGLQFLIQYYNGEERAKGNILERFSAQQFPDLHSELNLSSLELGDSALYFCASSVDPGGRETQYFGPGTRLLVL.

On this clonotype: A much more abundant neighbour one base away suggests this may be a read error. The chain is built from TRBV12-3 or TRBV12-4 and TRBJ2-1; 15 bases line up with TRBD2. CDR3 length equals 16 residues. In nucleotides, the CDR3 is TGTGTCAGCAGTGGAGGACTAGCGGGAGGGCCTGGTGAGCAGTTCTTC. Translating it yields CVSSGGLAGGPGEQFF.

Ten or more counts support this clonotype. The chain combines TRBV12-3 or TRBV12-4 with TRBJ2-3, with 8 bases fitting TRBD2. CDR3 length equals 12 residues. V dropped 5 bases and J dropped 9; count of bases not matched to a gene: 4. CDR3: CASSPGLGTQYF. The CDR3 DNA follows: TGTGCCAGCAGTCCGGGACTAGGGACGCAGTATTTT.

This clonotype appeared many times. The CDR3 region is CASSQLVLGPEAFF. The CDR3 bases are TGTGCCAGCAGCCAATTAGTCTTAGGTCCTGAAGCTTTCTTT. The genes are TRBV14 and TRBJ1-1, with D hard to call. The V gene's germline CDR1 is SGHDN and CDR2 FVKESK. Trimming left V 2 bases short and J 6 bases short, with 13 bases between. This CDR3 region has 14 residues.

This clonotype was recorded many times. This chain connects TRBV6-2 or TRBV6-3 to TRBJ2-5, with TRBD1 matching 8 bases. After removal of 5 bases from V and 2 bases from J, the junction contained 4 bases not matched to a gene. Germline CDR1 and CDR2: MNHEY and SVGEGT. This CDR3 has 14 residues. The CDR3 loop is CASSRQGSQETQYF. The DNA of the CDR3 is TGTGCCAGCAGTCGACAGGGGTCACAAGAGACCCAGTACTTC.

The chain recombines TRBV5-4 with TRBJ2-1; the D is unclear. The length of the CDR3 is 14 residues. Germline V lookup: CDR1 SGHNT, CDR2 YYREEE (reference sequence). Trimming shortened V by 1 base and J by 2 bases, and 7 bases separated the two germline ends. CDR3 nucleotides: TGTGCCAGCAGCTTGAACAACCCCTACAATGAGCAGTTCTTC. Protein product: CASSLNNPYNEQFF.

V is TRBV5-6 and J is TRBJ2-1, with a tentative D call TRBD2 (6 bases). Trimming removed 4 bases at V and 1 base at J, with 18 bases between. Germline CDR1 and CDR2: SGHDT and YYEEEE. CDR3 size: 17 residues. This CDR3 reads CASSPRSLAFSYNEQFF. The CDR3 DNA is TGTGCCAGCAGCCCGAGGAGCCTAGCGTTTTCCTACAATGAGCAGTTCTTC.